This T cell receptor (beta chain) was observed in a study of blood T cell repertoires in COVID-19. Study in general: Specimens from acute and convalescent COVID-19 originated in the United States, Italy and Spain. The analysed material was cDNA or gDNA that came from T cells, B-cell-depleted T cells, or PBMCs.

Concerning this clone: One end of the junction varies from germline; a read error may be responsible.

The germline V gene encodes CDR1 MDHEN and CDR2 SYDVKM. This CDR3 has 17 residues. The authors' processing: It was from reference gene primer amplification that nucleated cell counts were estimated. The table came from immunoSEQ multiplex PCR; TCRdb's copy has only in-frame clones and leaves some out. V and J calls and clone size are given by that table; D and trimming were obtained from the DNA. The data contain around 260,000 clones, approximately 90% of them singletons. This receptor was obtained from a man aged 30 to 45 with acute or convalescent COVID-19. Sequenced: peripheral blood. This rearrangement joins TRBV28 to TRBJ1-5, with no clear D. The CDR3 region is CASTLRMGGHSNQPQHF. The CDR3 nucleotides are TGTGCCAGCACTTTAAGGATGGGAGGGCATAGCAATCAGCCCCAGCATTTT.